The T cell receptor beta chain described here comes from a study of preoperative IRX-2 immunotherapy in early breast cancer. This clone was found once. As for treatment: preoperative locoregional IRX-2 cytokine immunotherapy. Samples came from a phase Ib trial of preoperative locoregional IRX-2 cytokine immunotherapy. Sequencing used immunoSEQ multiplex PCR; TCRdb keeps in-frame clones, though not all of them. This table holds about 24,000 clones, roughly 90% found once. With 6 bases removed from V and 5 bases from J, the gap between germline ends came to 22 bases. Germline assignment: CDR1 PRHDT and CDR2 FYEKMQ (reference sequence). This CDR3 is 16 amino acids long.

This chain links TRBV13 with TRBJ2-5, with unresolved D. This receptor was taken from a human donor with breast cancer. This specimen was tumor tissue, taken after IRX-2 immunotherapy. CDR3 loop: CASRIGHRSLSETQYF. CDR3 DNA: TGTGCCAGCAGGATAGGCCATCGGTCCTTGTCGGAGACCCAGTACTTC.